The 9 T cell receptor beta chains given below trace back to one sample, sequenced in a study of CD8 T cells in ankylosing spondylitis. Using its own MiXCR run on the 5' RACE reads, TCRdb lists one record per CDR3 protein. Of a few hundred thousand distinct CDR3 sequences listed, about 18% are singletons. The sequencing input was blood, either unsorted or a sorted T cell fraction (not recorded which). The receptors shown here come from a male donor with ankylosing spondylitis or in good health (not recorded which).

The chain uses TRBV7-3 and TRBJ1-1; perhaps TRBD1 as D (5 bases). Germline V gene lookup returns CDR1 SGHTA and CDR2 FQGTGA. V lost 5 bases, J lost 0 bases, and 10 bases lay in between. The CDR3 runs to 14 residues. DNA of the CDR3: TGTGCCAGCAGCCCGCTGACAGTGAACACTGAAGCTTTCTTT. Its protein product is CASSPLTVNTEAFF.

V usage is TRBV27 and J usage is TRBJ2-1; D ambiguous. The CDR3 length is 13 residues. Per the germline V gene, CDR1 is MNHEY and CDR2 is SMNVEV (reference sequence). The germline V and J ends were trimmed by 3 bases and 3 bases, with 6 bases remaining between them. The CDR3 nucleotides read TGTGCCAGCAGTTTTCGTCACTACAATGAGCAGTTCTTC. It encodes CASSFRHYNEQFF.

This clonotype was seen only a few times. J is TRBJ2-3 and V is TRBV3-1; D is unclear. The CDR3 is 16 residues long. Germline CDR1 and CDR2: LGHDT and YNNKEL (reference sequence). With 6 bases removed from V and 1 base from J, the gap between germline ends came to 17 bases. CDR3 coding DNA: TGTGCCAGCAGACCCGAGGCTGGAGCTGGCACAGATACGCAGTATTTT. This gives the protein CASRPEAGAGTDTQYF.

The chain has TRBV24-1 and TRBJ2-3; D may be TRBD2 (5 bases). Germline V lookup: CDR1 KGHDR, CDR2 SFDVKD. There are 15 residues in the CDR3. Trimming left V 1 base short and J 2 bases short, with 9 bases between. The CDR3: CATSDLSGTTDTQYF. The CDR3 coding sequence is TGTGCCACCAGTGATTTATCGGGAACCACAGATACGCAGTATTTT.

This clonotype was detected a few times. The chain recombines TRBV29-1 with TRBJ2-7; 11 positions match TRBD2. J lost 6 bases, V lost 6 bases, and 10 bases had no gene match. This CDR3 is built from 14 residues. Germline loops: CDR1 SQVTM, CDR2 ANQGSEA. CDR3 in DNA: TGCAGCGTGATGGGACTAGCGGCAAGTCCCGAGCAGTACTTC. It encodes CSVMGLAASPEQYF.

The V call is TRBV27, the J call TRBJ2-1; TRBD2 matches 7 bases. Per the germline V gene, CDR1 is MNHEY and CDR2 is SMNVEV (reference sequence). The CDR3 spans 13 residues. After removal of 4 bases from V and 8 bases from J, the junction contained 5 bases not matched to a gene. CDR3 in amino acids: CASSWRETDEQFF. CDR3 bases: TGTGCCAGCAGTTGGCGGGAGACGGATGAGCAGTTCTTC.

This clonotype has a handful of counts. The chain uses TRBV12-3 or TRBV12-4 and TRBJ2-5; TRBD2 is a possible D gene (6 bases). V shed 4 bases and J shed 5 bases, with 11 bases lying between them. CDR3 length equals 13 residues. The CDR3: CASSYEGRETQYF. The CDR3 DNA reads as TGTGCCAGCAGTTACGAGGGGAGGGAGACCCAGTACTTC.

This clonotype was counted a few times. The V call is TRBV4-1, the J call TRBJ2-7, with 14 bases identical to TRBD2. With V trimmed by 4 bases and J by 4 bases, 12 bases remained unmatched. The CDR3 totals 18 residues. Germline V lookup: CDR1 MGHRA, CDR2 YSYEKL. The CDR3: CASSRFPGLAGDAYEQYF. The CDR3 nucleotides read TGCGCCAGCAGCCGATTCCCGGGACTAGCGGGAGATGCTTACGAGCAGTACTTC.

This clonotype was detected only a few times. The V and J genes are TRBV5-1 and TRBJ2-5; TRBD1 matches at 7 bases. V shed 4 bases and J 1 base; nucleotides not matched to a gene: 13. The V gene's germline CDR1 is SGHRS and CDR2 YFSETQ. The CDR3 covers 17 residues. CDR3 amino acids: CASSATGNRASQETQYF. The CDR3 region has the DNA TGCGCCAGCAGCGCGACAGGGAATCGAGCGAGCCAAGAGACCCAGTACTTC.